This T cell receptor (beta chain) was captured in a study of T-cell reconstitution after alpha-beta-depleted transplantation in children. Preparation of the TCRbeta library involved a method that used unique molecular identifiers. TCRdb ran MiXCR on the PCR reads and lists one entry per CDR3 protein. Counted here are over 90,000 distinct CDR3 sequences, 7% to 8% occurring once; the ten biggest clones make up less than 20%. Trimming shortened V by 3 bases and J by 10 bases, and 17 bases separated the two germline ends. Germline V CDR1 and CDR2: SGHKS, YYEKEE (reference sequence). The CDR3 is 15 residues long. Overall study findings and caveats: T-cell counts and diversity were attributed mostly to newly produced T cells one year after transplant.

By share, this clonotype ranks as medium-sized. Its antigen is undetermined. V usage is TRBV5-5 and J usage is TRBJ1-6; D not certain. This receptor was obtained from a boy under 10 years old with acute lymphoblastic leukemia, due to receive a stem cell transplant. Material: PBMCs, obtained before TCRalphabeta/CD19-depleted stem cell transplant. CDR3 region: CASSWNPGTSSPLHF. In nucleotides, the CDR3 is TGTGCCAGCAGCTGGAACCCCGGTACCAGCTCACCCCTCCACTTT.